The clone carrying this TCR beta chain is medium-sized. The source of the sample is a study of liver allograft versus peripheral blood T cells. Across the whole study: Recipients' peripheral blood supplied the T cell receptor repertoires against which those in transplanted livers were compared.

MiXCR, applied by TCRdb to the reads, yields one record per CDR3 protein. The table includes fewer than 11,000 distinct CDR3 sequences, 15% to 20% detected once. The source of this sequence is a human patient who had a liver transplant. Certain T cells may be donor cells from the graft.

Written as DNA, the CDR3 is TGTGCCAGCAGTTTTGGACAGGGGCTGAACACCGGGGAGCTGTTTTTT. It encodes CASSFGQGLNTGELFF. The genes are TRBV6-5 and TRBJ2-2; TRBD1 matches 9 bases. V shed 4 bases and J 1 base; nucleotides not matched to a gene: 4. Germline CDR1 is MNHEY and CDR2 is SVGAGI. CDR3 length: 16 amino acids.